This is a list of T cell receptor beta chains from one sample in a study of T cells after yellow fever vaccination. TCRdb recomputed calls from the 5' RACE reads with MiXCR, one row per CDR3 protein. Of under 400,000 distinct CDR3 sequences in the sample, around 12% were seen once. The sample consisted of CD4+ T cells sorted from PBMCs, taken 15 days after the yellow fever booster vaccination. The receptors originated from a man between 18 and 29 years old who received the YFV17D yellow fever vaccine. Both conserved end residues are part of each CDR3. A D gene is named only where the DNA matches it firmly. Clone size appears in some rows only: once, few, many, or a class for an expanded clone.

V gene,D gene,J gene,clone size,CDR3 protein,CDR3 DNA
TRBV11-2,.,TRBJ2-1,few,CASSSGRGDNEQFF,TGTGCCAGCAGCTCAGGAAGGGGGGACAATGAGCAGTTCTTC
TRBV2,.,TRBJ2-3,.,CASSPLGGTQYF,TGTGCCAGCAGTCCACTAGGGGGTACGCAGTATTTT
TRBV25-1,.,TRBJ2-2,few,CASSESPGTGPGELFF,TGTGCCAGCAGTGAATCTCCGGGTACGGGCCCCGGGGAGCTGTTTTTT
TRBV5-1,TRBD1,TRBJ2-7,.,CASSLGQGALEQYF,TGCGCCAGCAGCCTGGGACAGGGGGCGCTTGAGCAGTACTTC
TRBV18,TRBD2,TRBJ2-1,few,CASSPPGLVTSGQFF,TGTGCCAGCTCACCCCCGGGACTAGTAACCTCTGGGCAGTTCTTC
TRBV12-3/TRBV12-4,.,TRBJ2-4,few,CASSLALGKGAKNIQYF,TGTGCCAGCAGTTTAGCGCTGGGGAAAGGGGCCAAAAACATTCAGTACTTC
TRBV3-2,.,TRBJ1-1,.,CASSPTELNTEAFF,TGTGCCAGCAGCCCTACAGAGCTGAACACTGAAGCTTTCTTT
TRBV29-1,TRBD1,TRBJ1-2,.,CSGGTGDDGYTF,TGCAGCGGGGGGACAGGGGACGATGGCTACACCTTC
TRBV5-1,.,TRBJ1-2,.,CASSLQGLGYGYTF,TGCGCCAGCAGTTTGCAAGGGCTGGGCTATGGCTACACCTTC
TRBV6-5,.,TRBJ1-2,.,CASSQDSGYGYTF,TGTGCCAGCAGCCAGGACAGCGGCTATGGCTACACCTTC
TRBV6-6,TRBD1,TRBJ2-2,.,CASRPSDRGHTGELFF,TGTGCCAGCAGGCCATCAGACAGGGGTCACACCGGGGAGCTGTTTTTT
TRBV7-2,TRBD1,TRBJ1-4,many,CASKKGAYEKLFF,TGTGCCAGCAAAAAGGGGGCCTATGAAAAACTGTTTTTT
TRBV4-3,.,TRBJ2-2,few,CASSQPKVGGTGELFF,TGCGCCAGCAGCCAGCCCAAGGTCGGAGGGACCGGGGAGCTGTTTTTT
TRBV6-5,TRBD1,TRBJ2-6,.,CASRNRDRGVGANVLTF,TGTGCCAGCAGAAACCGGGACAGGGGGGTTGGGGCCAACGTCCTGACTTTC
TRBV3-1,TRBD1,TRBJ1-1,.,CASRPRDSGAEAFF,TGTGCCAGCAGACCGCGGGACAGTGGCGCTGAAGCTTTCTTT
TRBV3-1,.,TRBJ2-5,.,CASTVSRETQYF,TGTGCCAGCACCGTGTCTAGAGAGACCCAGTACTTC
TRBV5-1,TRBD1,TRBJ2-3,.,CASSSQGGASTDTQYF,TGCGCCAGCAGCTCCCAAGGGGGCGCGAGCACAGATACGCAGTATTTT
TRBV20-1,.,TRBJ2-1,few,CSARDGVGYEQFF,TGCAGTGCTAGAGACGGGGTTGGCTATGAGCAGTTCTTC
TRBV6-1,TRBD1,TRBJ1-1,few,CASRRGTARNTEAFF,TGTGCCAGCAGGAGGGGGACAGCGAGGAACACTGAAGCTTTCTTT
TRBV7-9,.,TRBJ2-5,few,CASSKLGGETQYF,TGTGCCAGCAGCAAGTTGGGCGGGGAGACCCAGTACTTC
TRBV3-1,.,TRBJ2-1,few,CASSQALGSEQFF,TGTGCCAGCAGCCAAGCCCTTGGGTCTGAGCAGTTCTTC
TRBV20-1,.,TRBJ2-7,few,CSASSGFEQYF,TGCAGTGCTAGTTCCGGGTTCGAGCAGTACTTC
TRBV18,TRBD1,TRBJ1-5,few,CASSPQQGELNF,TGTGCCAGCTCACCTCAACAGGGGGAATTAAATTTT
TRBV11-2,.,TRBJ2-5,.,CASSLSTWETQYF,TGTGCCAGCAGCTTATCTACCTGGGAGACCCAGTACTTC
TRBV6-6,.,TRBJ1-2,.,CASSYLGKQEGLRGYTF,TGTGCCAGCAGTTACCTGGGTAAACAAGAGGGGTTACGTGGCTACACCTTC
TRBV9,TRBD2,TRBJ2-1,.,CASSGGGASYNEQFF,TGTGCCAGCAGCGGCGGGGGGGCCTCCTACAATGAGCAGTTCTTC
TRBV5-1,TRBD1,TRBJ1-2,.,CASSRQGDINYGYTF,TGCGCCAGCAGCCGTCAGGGGGACATTAACTATGGCTACACCTTC
TRBV7-2,.,TRBJ1-1,.,CASSQKIGNTEAFF,TGTGCCAGCAGCCAGAAAATCGGGAACACTGAAGCTTTCTTT
TRBV7-2,.,TRBJ2-7,.,CASSLVWGTFSEQYF,TGTGCCAGCAGCTTAGTATGGGGAACTTTTTCGGAGCAGTACTTC
TRBV9,TRBD1,TRBJ1-2,few,CASSGPGQGAYTF,TGTGCCAGCAGCGGCCCGGGACAGGGTGCCTACACCTTC
TRBV30,.,TRBJ2-2,.,CAWDLAALGELFF,TGTGCCTGGGACCTGGCGGCCCTCGGGGAGCTGTTTTTT
TRBV21-1,.,TRBJ1-5,few,CASSTLWWPQHF,TGTGCCAGCAGCACTTTATGGTGGCCCCAGCATTTT
TRBV5-6,.,TRBJ1-1,few,CASSSTGGGTEAFF,TGTGCCAGCAGCTCGACGGGAGGTGGCACTGAAGCTTTCTTT
TRBV20-1,TRBD1,TRBJ2-3,.,CSARLQGAGDTQYF,TGCAGTGCAAGATTACAGGGGGCGGGAGATACGCAGTATTTT
TRBV7-2,.,TRBJ2-1,.,CASSPGLGHNEQFF,TGTGCCAGCAGCCCCGGGCTGGGACACAATGAGCAGTTCTTC
TRBV10-3,TRBD1,TRBJ1-3,.,CAISTIPTQTGKSGNTIYF,TGTGCCATCAGCACCATCCCAACCCAGACAGGGAAATCAGGAAACACCATATATTTT
TRBV12-3/TRBV12-4,.,TRBJ2-3,few,CASSPYRVSTDTQYF,TGTGCCAGCAGTCCTTATAGAGTCAGCACAGATACGCAGTATTTT
TRBV5-5,TRBD2,TRBJ2-3,few,CASSSGLAASTDTQYF,TGTGCCAGCAGCTCAGGACTAGCTGCTAGCACAGATACGCAGTATTTT
TRBV10-3,.,TRBJ2-3,few,CAISDPSRALTDTQYF,TGTGCCATCAGTGACCCCAGTCGGGCCCTCACAGATACGCAGTATTTT